What follows are 3 T cell receptor beta chains derived from one specimen sequenced in a study of blood T cell repertoires in COVID-19. Using immunoSEQ multiplex PCR, the repertoire was profiled, and TCRdb retains in-frame clones only, with some absent. The table lists about 80,000 clones, approximately 88% of them singletons. Input material: peripheral blood. These TCRs come from a woman older than 75 with acute or convalescent COVID-19.

This sequence joins TRBV7-9 and TRBJ2-7; no reliable D call. Germline V lookup: CDR1 SEHNR, CDR2 FQNEAQ (reference sequence). There are 14 residues in the CDR3. Trimming removed 4 bases at V and 3 bases at J, with 13 bases between. The CDR3 sequence is CASSSTSDIYEQYF. The DNA of the CDR3 is TGTGCCAGCAGCTCCACCTCAGACATCTACGAGCAGTACTTC.

V usage is TRBV25-1 and J usage is TRBJ1-1; D uncertain. Looked up from germline, CDR1 is MGHDK and CDR2 is SYGVNS. The V end was cut by 10 bases, the J end by 0 bases, with 12 bases between. The CDR3 runs to 13 residues. This CDR3 is CATRTELNTEAFF. CDR3 nucleotide sequence: TGTGCCACCAGGACGGAGCTGAACACTGAAGCTTTCTTT.

V is TRBV18 and J is TRBJ2-1; TRBD2 matches 11 bases. The J segment lost 1 base and the V segment lost 3 bases, leaving 8 bases of the junction unmatched. The V gene's germline CDR1 is KGHSH and CDR2 LQKENI. This CDR3 has 18 residues. The CDR3 coding sequence is TGTGCCAGCTCACCCCTTCTAGCGGGGGGCGGGTCCTACAATGAGCAGTTCTTC. This sequence encodes CASSPLLAGGGSYNEQFF. The full variable domain, completed using reference TRBV18 and TRBJ2-1, is NAGVMQNPRHLVRRRGQEARLRCSPMKGHSHVYWYRQLPEEGLKFMVYLQKENIIDESGMPKERFSAEFPKEGPSILRIQQVVRGDSAAYFCASSPLLAGGGSYNEQFFGPGTRLTVL.